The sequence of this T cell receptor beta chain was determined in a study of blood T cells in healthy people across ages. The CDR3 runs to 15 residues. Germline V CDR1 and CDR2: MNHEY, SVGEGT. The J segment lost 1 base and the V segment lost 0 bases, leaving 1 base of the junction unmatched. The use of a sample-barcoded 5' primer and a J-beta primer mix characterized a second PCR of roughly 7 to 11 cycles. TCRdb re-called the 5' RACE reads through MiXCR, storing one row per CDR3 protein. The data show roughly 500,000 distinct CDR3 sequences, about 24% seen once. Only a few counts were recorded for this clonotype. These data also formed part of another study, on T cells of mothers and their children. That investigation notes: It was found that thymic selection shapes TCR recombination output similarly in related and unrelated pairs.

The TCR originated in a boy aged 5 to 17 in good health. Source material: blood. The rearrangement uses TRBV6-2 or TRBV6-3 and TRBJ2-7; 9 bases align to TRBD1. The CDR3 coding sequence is TGTGCCAGCAGTTACTCCGACAGGGGGTCCTACGAGCAGTACTTC. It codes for CASSYSDRGSYEQYF.